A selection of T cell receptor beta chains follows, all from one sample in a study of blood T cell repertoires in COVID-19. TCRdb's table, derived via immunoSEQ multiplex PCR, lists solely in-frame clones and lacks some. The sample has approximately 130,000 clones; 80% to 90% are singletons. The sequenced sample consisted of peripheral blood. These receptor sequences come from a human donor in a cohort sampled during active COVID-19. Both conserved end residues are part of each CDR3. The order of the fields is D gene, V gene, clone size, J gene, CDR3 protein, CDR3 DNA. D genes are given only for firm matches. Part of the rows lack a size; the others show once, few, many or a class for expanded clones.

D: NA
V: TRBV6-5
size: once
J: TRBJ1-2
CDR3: CASSPGQPRGYTF
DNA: TGTGCCAGCAGTCCTGGACAGCCACGGGGCTACACCTTC

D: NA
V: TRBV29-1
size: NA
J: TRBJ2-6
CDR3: CSVEDVWESGANVLTF
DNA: TGCAGCGTTGAAGATGTTTGGGAGTCTGGGGCCAACGTCCTGACTTTC

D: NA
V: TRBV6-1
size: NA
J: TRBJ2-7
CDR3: CASSEFGEKYF
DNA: TGTGCCAGCAGTGAATTTGGGGAGAAGTACTTC

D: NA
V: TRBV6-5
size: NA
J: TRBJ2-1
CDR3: CASSYSQGYEQFF
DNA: TGTGCCAGCAGTTACTCACAGGGCTATGAGCAGTTCTTC

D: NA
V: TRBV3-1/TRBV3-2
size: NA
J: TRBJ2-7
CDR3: CASSQRAGDGEQYF
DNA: TGTGCCAGCAGCCAAAGGGCAGGGGATGGCGAGCAGTACTTC

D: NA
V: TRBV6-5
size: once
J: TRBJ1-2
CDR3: CASRVRQANYGYTF
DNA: TGTGCCAGCAGGGTTAGACAGGCTAACTATGGCTACACCTTC

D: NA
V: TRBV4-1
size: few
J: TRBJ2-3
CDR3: CASSQEGPGTDTQYF
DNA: TGCGCCAGCAGCCAAGAAGGCCCAGGTACAGATACGCAGTATTTT

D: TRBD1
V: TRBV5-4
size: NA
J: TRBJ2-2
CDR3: CASSLKPGQGSVTGELFF
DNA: TGTGCCAGCAGCTTGAAACCGGGACAGGGGTCGGTCACCGGGGAGCTGTTTTTT

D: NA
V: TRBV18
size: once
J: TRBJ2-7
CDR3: CASSPGTDYEQYF
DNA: TGTGCCAGCTCACCGGGTACAGACTACGAGCAGTACTTC

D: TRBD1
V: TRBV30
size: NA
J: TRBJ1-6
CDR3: CAWSGQTGNSPLHF
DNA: TGTGCCTGGAGTGGACAGACAGGGAATTCACCCCTCCACTTT

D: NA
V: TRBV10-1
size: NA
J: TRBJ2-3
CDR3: CASRDSLADTQYF
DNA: TGCGCCAGCAGGGACTCCTTGGCAGATACGCAGTATTTT

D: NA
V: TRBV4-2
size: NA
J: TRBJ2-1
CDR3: CASSPYQGGSSYNEQFF
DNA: TGTGCCAGCAGCCCCTACCAGGGGGGCTCATCTTACAATGAGCAGTTCTTC

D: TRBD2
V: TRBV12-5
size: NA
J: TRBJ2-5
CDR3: CASGSGAAGDSRETQYF
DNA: TGTGCTAGTGGCTCGGGCGCGGCGGGGGATTCACGGGAGACCCAGTACTTC

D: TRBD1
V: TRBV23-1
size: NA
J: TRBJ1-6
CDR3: CASSQPGTGRSSPLHF
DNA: TGCGCCAGCAGTCAGCCCGGGACAGGGAGAAGCTCACCCCTCCACTTT

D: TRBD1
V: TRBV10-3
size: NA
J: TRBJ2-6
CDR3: CAISGDRVLSGANVLTF
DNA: TGTGCCATCAGTGGGGACAGGGTCCTCTCTGGGGCCAACGTCCTGACTTTC

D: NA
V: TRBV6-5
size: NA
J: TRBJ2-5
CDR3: CASSFTGRRETQYF
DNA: TGTGCCAGCAGTTTCACAGGGCGGCGGGAGACCCAGTACTTC

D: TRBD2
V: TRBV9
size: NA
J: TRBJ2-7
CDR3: CASSPKASGAYEQYF
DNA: TGTGCCAGCAGCCCAAAGGCTAGCGGAGCTTACGAGCAGTACTTC

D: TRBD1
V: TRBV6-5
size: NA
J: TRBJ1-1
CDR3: CASSYGRTGNTEAFF
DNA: TGTGCCAGCAGTTACGGGCGGACAGGGAACACTGAAGCTTTCTTT

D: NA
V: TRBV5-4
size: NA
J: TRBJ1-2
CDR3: CASSNSGGGYGYTF
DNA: TGTGCCAGCAGCAACTCGGGGGGGGGCTATGGCTACACCTTC

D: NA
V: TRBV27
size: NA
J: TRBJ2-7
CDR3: CASSTTAYSYEQYF
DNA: TGTGCCAGCAGTACGACAGCTTATTCCTACGAGCAGTACTTC

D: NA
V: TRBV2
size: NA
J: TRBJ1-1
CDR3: CASRIEGNTEAFF
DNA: TGTGCCAGCAGAATTGAGGGGAACACTGAAGCTTTCTTT

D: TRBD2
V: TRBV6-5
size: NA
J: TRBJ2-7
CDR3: CASSWSGGSYEQYF
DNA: TGTGCCAGCAGTTGGAGCGGGGGTTCCTACGAGCAGTACTTC

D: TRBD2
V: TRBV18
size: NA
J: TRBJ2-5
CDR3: CASSPAFWRSGGQETQYF
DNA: TGTGCCAGCTCACCCGCCTTCTGGCGTAGCGGGGGCCAAGAGACCCAGTACTTC

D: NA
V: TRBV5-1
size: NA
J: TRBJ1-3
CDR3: CASSPRGSGNTIYF
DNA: TGCGCCAGCAGCCCGCGGGGCTCTGGAAACACCATATATTTT

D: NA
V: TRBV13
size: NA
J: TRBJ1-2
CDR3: CASSLGSVYGYTF
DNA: TGTGCCAGCAGCTTAGGGAGCGTCTATGGCTACACCTTC

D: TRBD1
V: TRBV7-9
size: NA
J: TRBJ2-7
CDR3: CASSPTGGYEQYF
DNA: TGTGCCAGCAGCCCGACAGGGGGGTACGAGCAGTACTTC

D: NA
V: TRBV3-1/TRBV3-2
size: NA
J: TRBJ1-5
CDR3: CASSQQLNQPQHF
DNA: TGTGCCAGCAGCCAACAACTCAATCAGCCCCAGCATTTT

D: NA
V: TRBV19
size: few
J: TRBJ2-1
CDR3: CASTPPGFTNNEQFF
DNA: TGTGCCAGTACCCCCCCGGGTTTCACCAACAATGAGCAGTTCTTC

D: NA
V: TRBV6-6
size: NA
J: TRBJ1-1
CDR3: CASSYAAESQGQAFF
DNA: TGTGCCAGCAGTTACGCGGCGGAGTCACAGGGTCAAGCTTTCTTT

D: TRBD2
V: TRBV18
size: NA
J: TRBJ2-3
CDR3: CASSPLAGSDADTQYF
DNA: TGTGCCAGCTCACCACTAGCGGGGTCTGACGCGGATACGCAGTATTTT

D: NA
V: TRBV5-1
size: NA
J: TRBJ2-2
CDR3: CASGHRETNLGELFF
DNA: TGCGCCAGCGGCCACAGGGAAACAAACCTCGGGGAGCTGTTTTTT

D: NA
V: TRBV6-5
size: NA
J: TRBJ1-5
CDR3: CASSYVSPNQPQHF
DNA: TGTGCCAGCAGTTACGTATCCCCCAATCAGCCCCAGCATTTT

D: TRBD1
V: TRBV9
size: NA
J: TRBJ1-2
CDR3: CASSAPGTGYGYTF
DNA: TGTGCCAGCAGCGCCCCTGGGACAGGATATGGCTACACCTTC

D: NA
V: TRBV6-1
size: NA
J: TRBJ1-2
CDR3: CASSDRPGSRGYTF
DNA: TGTGCCAGCAGTGATCGTCCCGGGTCTCGCGGCTACACCTTC

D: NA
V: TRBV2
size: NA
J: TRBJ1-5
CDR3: CASSEQGISNQPQHF
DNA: TGTGCCAGCAGTGAACAGGGCATTAGCAATCAGCCCCAGCATTTT

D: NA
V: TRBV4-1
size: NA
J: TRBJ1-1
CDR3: CASSQDPSMNTEAFF
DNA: TGCGCCAGCAGCCAAGATCCAAGCATGAACACTGAAGCTTTCTTT

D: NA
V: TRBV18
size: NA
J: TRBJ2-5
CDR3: CASSPPGQQETQYF
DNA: TGTGCCAGCTCACCACCTGGGCAGCAAGAGACCCAGTACTTC

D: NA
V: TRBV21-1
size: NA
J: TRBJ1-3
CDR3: CASSLPGQGLSSGNTIYF
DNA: TGTGCCAGCAGCCTCCCGGGACAGGGCTTAAGCTCTGGAAACACCATATATTTT

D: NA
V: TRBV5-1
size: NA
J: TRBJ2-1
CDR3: CASSLAISSYNEQFF
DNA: TGCGCCAGCAGCTTGGCCATCAGCTCCTACAATGAGCAGTTCTTC